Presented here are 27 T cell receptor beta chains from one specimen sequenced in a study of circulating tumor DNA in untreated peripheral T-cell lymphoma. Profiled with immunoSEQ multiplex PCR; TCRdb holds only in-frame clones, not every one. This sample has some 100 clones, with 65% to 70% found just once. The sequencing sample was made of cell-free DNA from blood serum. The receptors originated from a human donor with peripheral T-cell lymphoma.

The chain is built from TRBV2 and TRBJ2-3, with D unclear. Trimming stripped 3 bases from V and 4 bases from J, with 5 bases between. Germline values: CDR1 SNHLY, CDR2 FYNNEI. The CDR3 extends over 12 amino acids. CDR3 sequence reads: CASSDRADTQYF. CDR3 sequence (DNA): TGTGCCAGCAGTGACCGGGCAGATACGCAGTATTTT.

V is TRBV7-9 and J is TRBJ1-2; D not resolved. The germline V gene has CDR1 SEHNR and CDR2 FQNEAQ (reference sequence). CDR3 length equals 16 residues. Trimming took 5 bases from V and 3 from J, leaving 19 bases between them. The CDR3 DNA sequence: TGTGCCAGCAGCCTCCTTAACAGTGAACGATACTATGGCTACACCTTC. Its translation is CASSLLNSERYYGYTF.

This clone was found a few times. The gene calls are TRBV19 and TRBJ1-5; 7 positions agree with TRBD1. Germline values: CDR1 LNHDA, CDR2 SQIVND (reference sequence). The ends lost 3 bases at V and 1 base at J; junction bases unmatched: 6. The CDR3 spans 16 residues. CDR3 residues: CASSIWAGGSNQPQHF. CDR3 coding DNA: TGTGCCAGTAGTATTTGGGCAGGGGGAAGCAATCAGCCCCAGCATTTT.

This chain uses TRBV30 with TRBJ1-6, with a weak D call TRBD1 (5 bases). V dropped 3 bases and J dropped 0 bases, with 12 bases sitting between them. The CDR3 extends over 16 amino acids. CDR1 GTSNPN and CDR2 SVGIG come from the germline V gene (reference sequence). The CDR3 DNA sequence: TGTGCCTGGAGCGAGGACATAAGCTCCTATAATTCACCCCTCCACTTT. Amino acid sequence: CAWSEDISSYNSPLHF. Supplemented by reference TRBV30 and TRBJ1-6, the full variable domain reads SQTIHQWPATLVQPVGSPLSLECTVEGTSNPNLYWYRQAAGRGLQLLFYSVGIGQISSEVPQNLSASRPQDRQFILSSKKLLLSDSGFYLCAWSEDISSYNSPLHFGNGTRLTVT.

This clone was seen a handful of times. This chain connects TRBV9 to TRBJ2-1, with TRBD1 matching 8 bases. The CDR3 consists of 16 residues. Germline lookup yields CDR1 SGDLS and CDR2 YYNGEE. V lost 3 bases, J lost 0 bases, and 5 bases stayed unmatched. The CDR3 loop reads CASSADRGSSYNEQFF. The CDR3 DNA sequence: TGTGCCAGCAGCGCCGACAGGGGCAGCTCCTACAATGAGCAGTTCTTC.

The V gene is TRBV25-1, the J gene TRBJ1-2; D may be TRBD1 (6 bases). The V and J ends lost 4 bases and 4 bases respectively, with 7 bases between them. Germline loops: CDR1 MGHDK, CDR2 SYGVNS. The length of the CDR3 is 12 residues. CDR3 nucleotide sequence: TGTGCCAGCAGTGGGGACATCTATGGCTACACCTTC. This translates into CASSGDIYGYTF.

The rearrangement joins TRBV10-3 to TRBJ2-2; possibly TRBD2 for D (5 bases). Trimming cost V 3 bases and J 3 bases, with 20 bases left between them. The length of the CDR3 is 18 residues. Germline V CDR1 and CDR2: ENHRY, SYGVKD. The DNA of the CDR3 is TGTGCCATCAGTGAACGAAGATTAGGAGGCGTCGACACCGGGGAGCTGTTTTTT. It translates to CAISERRLGGVDTGELFF.

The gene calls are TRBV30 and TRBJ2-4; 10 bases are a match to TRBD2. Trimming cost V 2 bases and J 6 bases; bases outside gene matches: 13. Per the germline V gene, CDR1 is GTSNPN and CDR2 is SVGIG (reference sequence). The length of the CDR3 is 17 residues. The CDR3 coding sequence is TGTGCCTGGAGTCCACGGTCAGCGGGGGGGTTCGGAAACATTCAGTACTTC. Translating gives CAWSPRSAGGFGNIQYF.

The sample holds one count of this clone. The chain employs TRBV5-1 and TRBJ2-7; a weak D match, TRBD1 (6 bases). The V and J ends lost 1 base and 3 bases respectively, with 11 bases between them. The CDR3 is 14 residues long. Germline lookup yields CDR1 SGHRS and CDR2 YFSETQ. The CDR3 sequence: CASSLNRDIYEQYF. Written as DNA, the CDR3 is TGCGCCAGCAGCTTGAACCGGGACATCTACGAGCAGTACTTC. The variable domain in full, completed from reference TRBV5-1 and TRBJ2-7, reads KAGVTQTPRYLIKTRGQQVTLSCSPISGHRSVSWYQQTPGQGLQFLFEYFSETQRNKGNFPGRFSGRQFSNSRSEMNVSTLELGDSALYLCASSLNRDIYEQYFGPGTRLTVT.

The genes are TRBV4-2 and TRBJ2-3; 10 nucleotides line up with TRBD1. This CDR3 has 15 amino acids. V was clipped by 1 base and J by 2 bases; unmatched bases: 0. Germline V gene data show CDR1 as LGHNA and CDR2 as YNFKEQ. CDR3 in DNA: TGTGCCAGCAGCCAAGGACAGGGGGCCACAGATACGCAGTATTTT. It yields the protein CASSQGQGATDTQYF.

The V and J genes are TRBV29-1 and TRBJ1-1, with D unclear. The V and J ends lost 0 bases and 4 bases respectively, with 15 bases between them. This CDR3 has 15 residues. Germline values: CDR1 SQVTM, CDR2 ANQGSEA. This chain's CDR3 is CSVEDHGAPGTEAFF. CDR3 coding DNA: TGCAGCGTTGAAGATCATGGTGCGCCGGGCACTGAAGCTTTCTTT.

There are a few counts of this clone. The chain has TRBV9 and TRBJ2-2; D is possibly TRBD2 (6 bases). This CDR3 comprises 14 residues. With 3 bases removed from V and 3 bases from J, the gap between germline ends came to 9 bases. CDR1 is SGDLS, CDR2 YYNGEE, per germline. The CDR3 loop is CASSETGDTGELFF. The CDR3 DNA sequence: TGTGCCAGCAGCGAAACGGGGGACACCGGGGAGCTGTTTTTT.

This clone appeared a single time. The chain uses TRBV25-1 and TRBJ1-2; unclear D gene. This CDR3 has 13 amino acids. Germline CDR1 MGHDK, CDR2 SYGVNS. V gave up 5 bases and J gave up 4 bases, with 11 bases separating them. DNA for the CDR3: TGTGCCAGCAGTCTGGGAAAGACCTATGGCTACACCTTC. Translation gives CASSLGKTYGYTF.

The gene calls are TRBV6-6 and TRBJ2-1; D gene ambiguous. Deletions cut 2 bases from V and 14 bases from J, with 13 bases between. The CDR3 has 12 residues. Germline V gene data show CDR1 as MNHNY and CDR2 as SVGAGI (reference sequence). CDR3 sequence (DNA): TGTGCCAGCAGTTACGGAGACCTTGTTGAGTTCTTC. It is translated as CASSYGDLVEFF.

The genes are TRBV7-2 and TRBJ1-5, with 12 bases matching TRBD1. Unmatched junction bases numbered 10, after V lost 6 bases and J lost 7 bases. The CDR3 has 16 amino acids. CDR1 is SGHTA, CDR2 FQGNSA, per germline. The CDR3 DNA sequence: TGTGCCAGCAGTTTAACCGGGACAGGGGGCAGGCAGCCCCAGCATTTT. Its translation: CASSLTGTGGRQPQHF. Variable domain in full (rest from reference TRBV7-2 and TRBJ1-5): GAGVSQSPSNKVTEKGKDVELRCDPISGHTALYWYRQSLGQGLEFLIYFQGNSAPDKSGLPSDRFSAERTGGSVSTLTIQRTQQEDSAVYLCASSLTGTGGRQPQHFGDGTRLSIL.

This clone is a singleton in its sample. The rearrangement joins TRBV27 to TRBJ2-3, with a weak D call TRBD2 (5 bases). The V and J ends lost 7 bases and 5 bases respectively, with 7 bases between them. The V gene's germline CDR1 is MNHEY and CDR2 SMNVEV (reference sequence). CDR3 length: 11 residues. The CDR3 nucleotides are TGTGCCAGCAAAGGACTAGATACGCAGTATTTT. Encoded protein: CASKGLDTQYF.

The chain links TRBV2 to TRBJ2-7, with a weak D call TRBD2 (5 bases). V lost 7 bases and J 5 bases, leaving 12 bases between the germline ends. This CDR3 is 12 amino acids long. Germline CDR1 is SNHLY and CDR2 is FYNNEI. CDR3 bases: TGTGCCAGCACCCCTAGCCGGGACGAGCAGTACTTC. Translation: CASTPSRDEQYF.

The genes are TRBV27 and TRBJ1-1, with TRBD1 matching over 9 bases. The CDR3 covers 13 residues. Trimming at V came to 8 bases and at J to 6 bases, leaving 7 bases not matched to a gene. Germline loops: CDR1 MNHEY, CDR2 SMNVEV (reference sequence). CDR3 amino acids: CASGTGRNSEAFF. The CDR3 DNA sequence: TGTGCCAGCGGGACAGGGAGGAATTCTGAAGCTTTCTTT.

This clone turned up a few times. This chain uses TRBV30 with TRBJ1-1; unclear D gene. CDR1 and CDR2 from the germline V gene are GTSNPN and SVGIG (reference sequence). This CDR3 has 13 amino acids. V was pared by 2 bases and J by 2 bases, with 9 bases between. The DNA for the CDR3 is TGTGCCTGGAGTCGTTCAACTAACACTGAAGCTTTCTTT. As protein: CAWSRSTNTEAFF.

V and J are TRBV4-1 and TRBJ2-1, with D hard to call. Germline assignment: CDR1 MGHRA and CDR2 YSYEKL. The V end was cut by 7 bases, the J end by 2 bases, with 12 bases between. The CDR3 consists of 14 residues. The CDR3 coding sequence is TGCGCCAGCAAAACGCGAACCACCTACAATGAGCAGTTCTTC. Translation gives CASKTRTTYNEQFF.

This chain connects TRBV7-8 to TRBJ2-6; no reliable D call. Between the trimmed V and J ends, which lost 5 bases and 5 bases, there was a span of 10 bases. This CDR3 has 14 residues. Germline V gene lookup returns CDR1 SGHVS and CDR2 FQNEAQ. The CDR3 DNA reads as TGTGCCAGCAGCCCACAAAGTCGGGCCAACGTCCTGACTTTC. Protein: CASSPQSRANVLTF.

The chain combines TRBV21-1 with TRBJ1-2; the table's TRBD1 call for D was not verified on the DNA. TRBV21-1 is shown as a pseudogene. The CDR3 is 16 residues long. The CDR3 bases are TGTGCCAGCAGTGTTTGCATCTACAGAAAGACCTATGGCTACACCTTC. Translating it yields CASSVCIYRKTYGYTF.

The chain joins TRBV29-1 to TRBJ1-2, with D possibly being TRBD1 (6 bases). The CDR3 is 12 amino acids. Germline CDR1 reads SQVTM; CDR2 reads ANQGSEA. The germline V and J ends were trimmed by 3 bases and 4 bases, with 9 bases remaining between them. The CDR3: CSVEGGIYGYTF. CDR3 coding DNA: TGCAGCGTTGAGGGGGGCATCTATGGCTACACCTTC.

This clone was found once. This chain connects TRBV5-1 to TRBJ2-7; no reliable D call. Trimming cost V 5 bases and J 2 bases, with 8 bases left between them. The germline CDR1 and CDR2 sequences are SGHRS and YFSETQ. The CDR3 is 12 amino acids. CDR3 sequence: CASRAGTYEQYF. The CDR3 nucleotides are TGCGCCAGCAGGGCAGGAACCTACGAGCAGTACTTC.

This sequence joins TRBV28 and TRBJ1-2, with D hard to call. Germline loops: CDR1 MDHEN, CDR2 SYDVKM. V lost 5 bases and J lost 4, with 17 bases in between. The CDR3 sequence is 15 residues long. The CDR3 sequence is CASSVLFRKTYGYTF. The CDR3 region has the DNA TGTGCCAGCAGTGTATTGTTTCGAAAGACCTATGGCTACACCTTC.

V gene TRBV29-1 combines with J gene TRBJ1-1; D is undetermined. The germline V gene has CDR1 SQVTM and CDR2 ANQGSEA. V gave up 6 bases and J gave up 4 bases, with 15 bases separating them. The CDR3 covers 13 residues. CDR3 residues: CSVPRADGTEAFF. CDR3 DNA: TGCAGCGTCCCCAGAGCAGACGGCACTGAAGCTTTCTTT.

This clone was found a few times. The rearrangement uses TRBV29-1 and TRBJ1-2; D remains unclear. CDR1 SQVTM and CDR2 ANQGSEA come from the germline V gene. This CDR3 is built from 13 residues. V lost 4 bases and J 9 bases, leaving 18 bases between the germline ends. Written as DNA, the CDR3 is TGCAGCGTTGTGGGAGGTGGGATAATGAGCTACACCTTC. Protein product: CSVVGGGIMSYTF.